Below are 27 T cell receptor beta chains sequenced from a single sample in a study of post-analysis software for immune sequencing data. General observations from the study: With TRBV5-6, TRBV5-1 and TRBV20-1 included, about five TRBV segments were more frequent in patients than in controls.

The TCR beta cDNA libraries contained unique molecular identifiers. MiXCR was run by TCRdb on the PCR reads, yielding one entry per CDR3 protein. This table holds some 890,000 distinct CDR3 sequences, roughly half found once. These receptors' antigens are unknown. The sequencing sample was made of blood. The receptors were gathered from a girl aged 5-17 years with multiple sclerosis.

The chain employs TRBV2 and TRBJ2-1; 8 bases are shared with TRBD2. Germline V gene data show CDR1 as SNHLY and CDR2 as FYNNEI. The V segment lost 2 bases and the J segment 5 bases; nucleotides outside the gene matches: 8. The CDR3 extends over 16 amino acids. The CDR3 loop reads CASSERGAGAHNEQFF. CDR3 sequence (DNA): TGTGCCAGCAGTGAAAGGGGAGCGGGAGCCCACAATGAGCAGTTCTTC.

The chain links TRBV27 to TRBJ2-5; 7 positions match TRBD1. Germline assignment: CDR1 MNHEY and CDR2 SMNVEV (reference sequence). This CDR3 contains 16 residues. V lost 5 bases and J lost 2; bases outside the gene matches: 11. The CDR3 here is CASSPTEGRGQETQYF. The CDR3 nucleotides read TGTGCCAGCAGTCCTACCGAAGGCAGGGGGCAAGAGACCCAGTACTTC.

This clonotype was counted only a few times. The chain recombines TRBV7-2 with TRBJ1-2; tentative D call: TRBD1 (5 bases). Trimming pared 1 base from V and 2 bases from J, leaving 11 bases between. The CDR3 runs to 15 residues. The V gene's germline CDR1 is SGHTA and CDR2 FQGNSA. The CDR3 protein is CASSLDPGPNYGYTF. The CDR3 nucleotides read TGTGCCAGCAGCTTAGACCCAGGGCCCAACTATGGCTACACCTTC. The entire variable domain, with the rest obtained from reference TRBV7-2 and TRBJ1-2, is as follows: GAGVSQSPSNKVTEKGKDVELRCDPISGHTALYWYRQSLGQGLEFLIYFQGNSAPDKSGLPSDRFSAERTGGSVSTLTIQRTQQEDSAVYLCASSLDPGPNYGYTFGSGTRLTVV.

This clonotype was seen a handful of times. The rearrangement joins TRBV12-3 or TRBV12-4 to TRBJ1-6; D possibly corresponds to TRBD1 (5 bases). The CDR3 consists of 14 residues. Deletions cut 4 bases from V and 10 bases from J, with 14 bases between. The CDR3 DNA reads as TGTGCCAGCAGTTACCGCAGGGCTAGCTCACCCCTCCACTTT. Translation: CASSYRRASSPLHF.

The genes are TRBV5-1 and TRBJ2-1; D might be TRBD2 (5 bases). Trimming cost V 4 bases and J 8 bases, with 13 bases left between them. CDR3 size: 13 residues. Germline CDR1 and CDR2: SGHRS and YFSETQ. The CDR3 region has the DNA TGCGCCAGCAGCCCCTCACTAGACCATGAGCAGTTCTTC. Its protein product is CASSPSLDHEQFF.

The rearrangement uses TRBV7-9 and TRBJ2-7; D is uncertain. Germline V gene sequence: CDR1 SEHNR, CDR2 FQNEAQ (reference sequence). The CDR3 length is 15 residues. Trimming left V 7 bases short and J 1 base short, with 17 bases between. The chain's CDR3 is CASTTLGTTSYEQYF. In nucleotides, the CDR3 is TGTGCCAGCACCACACTCGGCACGACTTCCTACGAGCAGTACTTC.

V and J are TRBV20-1 and TRBJ2-4; 8 nucleotides agree with TRBD1. Trimming took 2 bases from V and 6 from J; bases not matched to a gene: 9. Germline CDR1 and CDR2: DFQATT and SNEGSKA (reference sequence). The CDR3 length is 15 residues. CDR3 DNA: TGCAGTGCTAGACCCACAGGGGGAGGTGGAAACATTCAGTACTTC. This sequence encodes CSARPTGGGGNIQYF.

The chain has TRBV11-2 and TRBJ1-1, with unresolved D. Germline CDR1 is SGHAT and CDR2 is FQNNGV. This CDR3 region has 16 residues. Trimming took off 5 bases at V and 0 bases at J, with 16 bases between the two ends. CDR3 nucleotides: TGTGCCAGCAGCGTTATCTGGCTCCGCGTGAACACTGAAGCTTTCTTT. This codes for CASSVIWLRVNTEAFF.

This chain connects TRBV5-1 to TRBJ1-1; D is unclear. The V and J ends lost 0 bases and 6 bases respectively, with 9 bases between them. The CDR3 covers 13 residues. The germline CDR1 and CDR2 sequences are SGHRS and YFSETQ. The CDR3: CASSLGPPSEAFF. In DNA form, the CDR3 reads TGCGCCAGCAGCTTGGGCCCTCCGTCTGAAGCTTTCTTT. The full variable domain, rest sourced from reference TRBV5-1 and TRBJ1-1, is KAGVTQTPRYLIKTRGQQVTLSCSPISGHRSVSWYQQTPGQGLQFLFEYFSETQRNKGNFPGRFSGRQFSNSRSEMNVSTLELGDSALYLCASSLGPPSEAFFGQGTRLTVV.

This clonotype has just one count. This chain connects TRBV20-1 to TRBJ2-3, with D possibly matching TRBD1 (7 bases). The germline V and J ends were trimmed by 3 bases and 4 bases, with 17 bases remaining between them. Germline CDR1 and CDR2: DFQATT and SNEGSKA (reference sequence). CDR3 length: 15 residues. The CDR3 sequence: CSASLNRGGPDTQYF. Written as DNA, the CDR3 is TGCAGTGCTAGCCTCAACAGGGGAGGCCCAGATACGCAGTATTTT.

The rearrangement links TRBV7-9 to TRBJ2-5; D call uncertain. CDR1 SEHNR and CDR2 FQNEAQ come from the germline V gene (reference sequence). V was cut by 1 base and J by 3 bases, with 12 bases left in between. There are 15 residues in the CDR3. CDR3 in DNA: TGTGCCAGCAGCTTAGTGGGTCAGACCGAAGAGACCCAGTACTTC. It yields the protein CASSLVGQTEETQYF. Looking up the rest from reference TRBV7-9 and TRBJ2-5 gives the full variable domain: DTGVSQNPRHKITKRGQNVTFRCDPISEHNRLYWYRQTLGQGPEFLTYFQNEAQLEKSRLLSDRFSAERPKGSFSTLEIQRTEQGDSAMYLCASSLVGQTEETQYFGPGTRLLVL.

The CDR3 DNA reads as TGTGCCAGCAGTCACTGGACTAGCGGGAGGGGGACCCAGTACTTC. Translated, it gives CASSHWTSGRGTQYF. V usage is TRBV12-3 or TRBV12-4 and J usage is TRBJ2-7; 15 nucleotides align to TRBD2. With the DNA end fitting TRBJ2-5 better, the J assignment may be wrong. The CDR3 has 15 residues.

This clonotype came up once. V usage is TRBV25-1 and J usage is TRBJ2-1; D call uncertain. With 0 bases removed from V and 10 bases from J, the gap between germline ends came to 13 bases. CDR1 and CDR2 (germline): MGHDK, SYGVNS. The CDR3 sequence is 14 residues long. The CDR3 loop reads CASSEYGRTYEQFF. CDR3 nucleotide sequence: TGTGCCAGCAGTGAATACGGCAGGACCTACGAGCAGTTCTTC.

This rearrangement joins TRBV7-9 to TRBJ2-1; weak D call: TRBD2 (6 bases). CDR3 length equals 15 residues. V was shortened by 1 base and J by 7 bases, with 14 bases between the two germline ends. Germline assignment: CDR1 SEHNR and CDR2 FQNEAQ (reference sequence). CDR3: CASSLVGGSDNEQFF. Written as DNA, the CDR3 is TGTGCCAGCAGCTTAGTAGGAGGGTCGGATAATGAGCAGTTCTTC.

The gene calls are TRBV2 and TRBJ2-7, with D hard to call. The CDR3 extends over 13 amino acids. V shed 4 bases and J shed 3 bases, with 10 bases lying between them. CDR1 is SNHLY, CDR2 FYNNEI, per germline. CDR3 protein: CASSVGPNYEQYF. In DNA, the CDR3 is TGTGCCAGCAGTGTGGGTCCCAACTACGAGCAGTACTTC.

CDR3 residues: CASSPFWELAYEQYF. The CDR3 DNA reads TGTGCCAGCAGCCCGTTCTGGGAGCTAGCCTACGAGCAGTACTTC. This rearrangement joins TRBV14 to TRBJ2-7; TRBD2 might be the D (5 bases). This CDR3 spans 15 amino acids. V shed 4 bases and J shed 2 bases, with 15 bases lying between them. CDR1 SGHDN and CDR2 FVKESK come from the germline V gene.

V is TRBV6-4 and J is TRBJ2-2; D is undetermined. The CDR3 is 14 amino acids. The ends were cut back, 8 bases at V and 2 bases at J, with 12 bases in the middle. CDR1 and CDR2 (germline): MRHNA, SNTAGT. This CDR3 is CASRRAPNTGELFF. CDR3 coding DNA: TGTGCCAGCCGAAGGGCCCCTAACACCGGGGAGCTGTTTTTT.

CDR3 nucleotides: TGCGCCAGCAGCCAAGTGGAGGGGTGCGGCGGCTACACCTTC. Protein sequence: CASSQVEGCGGYTF. The genes are TRBV4-1 and TRBJ1-2, with D perhaps TRBD1 (5 bases). Germline assignment: CDR1 MGHRA and CDR2 YSYEKL. CDR3 length equals 14 residues. Trimming took 1 base from V and 8 from J, leaving 14 bases between them.

This clonotype turned up a few times. Written as DNA, the CDR3 is TGTGCCAGCAGCCCGGATGCCGGGGCCAACGTCCTGACTTTC. Its protein product is CASSPDAGANVLTF. The chain combines TRBV7-3 with TRBJ2-6, with unresolved D. V lost 5 bases and J lost 4, with 9 bases in between. This CDR3 has 14 amino acids. Germline loops: CDR1 SGHTA, CDR2 FQGTGA.

The chain recombines TRBV20-1 with TRBJ2-5; D is possibly TRBD1 (6 bases). The DNA end is a closer match to TRBJ2-7, so the J assignment may be wrong. Germline V gene data show CDR1 as DFQATT and CDR2 as SNEGSKA (reference sequence). This CDR3 region has 14 residues. The CDR3 sequence is CSAMTGPPGDEQYF. CDR3 DNA: TGCAGTGCTATGACAGGACCCCCTGGCGACGAGCAGTACTTC.

This clonotype was seen only a few times. This chain joins TRBV5-6 and TRBJ2-3; D might be TRBD2 (6 bases). Germline CDR1 and CDR2: SGHDT and YYEEEE. The CDR3 loop spans 15 amino acids. V lost 6 bases and J 2 bases, leaving 16 bases between the germline ends. The CDR3 loop is CASINYADYTDTQYF. The CDR3 bases are TGTGCCAGCATCAATTACGCGGACTACACAGATACGCAGTATTTT. The full variable domain, rest sourced from reference TRBV5-6 and TRBJ2-3, is DAGVTQSPTHLIKTRGQQVTLRCSPKSGHDTVSWYQQALGQGPQFIFQYYEEEERQRGNFPDRFSGHQFPNYSSELNVNALLLGDSALYLCASINYADYTDTQYFGPGTRLTVL.

The chain has TRBV5-1 and TRBJ2-4; D call uncertain. The last part of the DNA fits TRBJ2-7 better; the J call may be wrong. The CDR3 loop spans 12 amino acids. Germline V CDR1 and CDR2: SGHRS, YFSETQ. CDR3 region: CASSDGHYEQYF. The CDR3 DNA is TGCGCCAGCAGCGACGGCCACTACGAGCAGTACTTC.

V usage is TRBV2 and J usage is TRBJ2-1; the D gene is possibly TRBD2 (6 bases). V lost 3 bases and J 5 bases, leaving 20 bases between the germline ends. Germline V gives CDR1 SNHLY, CDR2 FYNNEI. The CDR3 spans 17 residues. CDR3 protein: CASSDPLWGDMNNEQFF. The DNA for the CDR3 is TGTGCCAGCAGTGACCCCCTATGGGGGGATATGAACAATGAGCAGTTCTTC.

This clonotype was detected only once. The J gene is TRBJ1-5, the V gene TRBV29-1; D ambiguous. CDR3 size: 14 residues. CDR1 and CDR2 from the germline V gene are SQVTM and ANQGSEA. V was pared by 1 base and J by 0 bases, with 7 bases between. The CDR3 loop is CSVEGSSSNQPQHF. CDR3 DNA sequence: TGCAGCGTTGAAGGCAGTTCTAGCAATCAGCCCCAGCATTTT.

This clonotype was detected only a few times. The gene calls are TRBV7-8 and TRBJ2-4; tentatively, D is TRBD1 (6 bases). The DNA end is a closer match to TRBJ2-7, so the J assignment may be wrong. This CDR3 comprises 13 residues. CDR1 and CDR2 (germline): SGHVS, FQNEAQ. CDR3 coding DNA: TGTGCCAGCAGCTTGGGGGCAGGGGTCGAGCAGTACTTC. Its translation is CASSLGAGVEQYF.

This clonotype was recorded a few times. V usage is TRBV29-1 and J usage is TRBJ1-1; weak D call: TRBD1 (6 bases). Germline V gives CDR1 SQVTM, CDR2 ANQGSEA. The CDR3 consists of 12 residues. The CDR3 region has the DNA TGCACCGCGGAGGGGGGGGCGAATGAAGCTTTCTTT. It yields the protein CTAEGGANEAFF.

In its sample, this clonotype was seen many times. This chain joins TRBV7-2 and TRBJ2-7; 9 nucleotides agree with TRBD1. Germline V lookup: CDR1 SGHTA, CDR2 FQGNSA. The CDR3 is 14 amino acids. V dropped 2 bases and J dropped 4; count of bases not matched to a gene: 3. The CDR3 spells CASSLNRGPYEQYF. The CDR3 coding sequence is TGTGCCAGCAGCTTAAACAGGGGGCCGTACGAGCAGTACTTC.